These 17 T cell receptor beta chains originate from one sample sequenced in a study of blood T cell repertoires in COVID-19. Libraries were prepared by immunoSEQ multiplex PCR; TCRdb keeps only in-frame clonotypes and omits some of them. The sample lists 150,000 to 200,000 clones; around 79% were seen once. Sequenced sample: PBMCs or T cells enriched from blood (not recorded which). The receptors shown here come from a woman between 65 and 79 years old in a cohort exposed to, infected with or recovered from COVID-19 (not recorded which).

V is TRBV6-5 and J is TRBJ1-6; D is ambiguous. The CDR3 length is 13 residues. The germline V gene encodes CDR1 MNHEY and CDR2 SVGAGI. Trimming shortened V by 6 bases and J by 7 bases, and 10 bases separated the two germline ends. CDR3 nucleotide sequence: TGTGCCAGCAGCCCCGGGAGGAATTCACCCCTCCACTTT. It codes for CASSPGRNSPLHF.

The chain employs TRBV9 and TRBJ2-3; D is undetermined. Germline-derived CDR1 and CDR2 are SGDLS and YYNGEE. V was shortened by 0 bases and J by 1 base, with 9 bases between the two germline ends. The CDR3 has 15 amino acids. For the CDR3, the DNA is TGTGCCAGCAGCGTAGGCACTATACGCACAGATACGCAGTATTTT. This translates into CASSVGTIRTDTQYF.

This chain joins TRBV18 and TRBJ2-7, with TRBD2 matching over 10 bases. The CDR3 is 15 residues long. With V trimmed by 5 bases and J by 5 bases, 9 bases remained unmatched. CDR1 and CDR2 (germline): KGHSH, LQKENI. The CDR3 coding sequence is TGTGCCAGCTCAATTCAAGCGGGAGGGCCTAACGAGCAGTACTTC. As protein: CASSIQAGGPNEQYF.

V gene TRBV27 combines with J gene TRBJ1-1, with a tentative D call TRBD1 (6 bases). V lost 6 bases and J lost 4, with 18 bases in between. The CDR3 length is 15 residues. In germline, CDR1 is MNHEY, CDR2 SMNVEV (reference sequence). The CDR3 DNA reads as TGTGCCAGCAGCCCAATCGGGGGGCACGTCACTGAAGCTTTCTTT. Translated: CASSPIGGHVTEAFF.

This sequence joins TRBV23-1 and TRBJ2-1, with 7 bases identical to TRBD1. TRBV23-1 counts as an open reading frame of uncertain function. V gave up 6 bases and J gave up 2 bases; unmatched junction bases: 1. This CDR3 is 13 amino acids long. CDR3 sequence: CASRQGTYNEQFF. The CDR3 DNA reads as TGCGCCAGCAGACAGGGGACCTACAATGAGCAGTTCTTC.

The chain is built from TRBV21-1 and TRBJ2-3; no DNA check was done on the table's D call, TRBD2. TRBV21-1 is shown as a pseudogene. The length of the CDR3 is 17 residues. CDR3 in amino acids: CASSKGTSGTSTDTQYF. The CDR3 bases are TGTGCCAGCAGCAAAGGGACTAGCGGAACTAGCACAGATACGCAGTATTTT.

A remark on this clone: Distinct nucleotide sequences in the sample also encode this CDR3. The V gene is TRBV28, the J gene TRBJ1-2; the D is unclear. The V gene's germline CDR1 is MDHEN and CDR2 SYDVKM. The CDR3 runs to 12 residues. V dropped 1 base and J dropped 5 bases, with 5 bases sitting between them. This CDR3 is CASSLSGYGYTF. In nucleotides, the CDR3 is TGTGCCAGCAGTTTATCCGGGTATGGCTACACCTTC.

The gene calls are TRBV5-4 and TRBJ2-5; TRBD2 matches 12 bases. The germline V gene encodes CDR1 SGHNT and CDR2 YYREEE (reference sequence). V lost 4 bases to trimming and J lost 4 bases; unmatched junction nucleotides: 2. This CDR3 is built from 14 residues. The CDR3 here is CASSPGLAGETQYF. In DNA form, the CDR3 reads TGTGCCAGCAGCCCGGGACTAGCGGGAGAGACCCAGTACTTC.

The chain couples TRBV28 to TRBJ2-7; D call uncertain. Germline V gene lookup returns CDR1 MDHEN and CDR2 SYDVKM. V was trimmed by 6 bases and J by 5 bases, leaving 14 bases between them. The CDR3 extends over 13 amino acids. The CDR3: CASRKTLSHEQYF. The DNA of the CDR3 is TGTGCCAGCAGGAAAACTTTGAGCCACGAGCAGTACTTC. Full variable domain (remainder filled in from reference TRBV28 and TRBJ2-7): DVKVTQSSRYLVKRTGEKVFLECVQDMDHENMFWYRQDPGLGLRLIYFSYDVKMKEKGDIPEGYSVSREKKERFSLILESASTNQTSMYLCASRKTLSHEQYFGPGTRLTVT.

The CDR3 reads CASSEQGPTEAFF. DNA of the CDR3: TGTGCCAGCTCGGAACAGGGTCCCACTGAAGCTTTCTTT. The chain links TRBV7-9 to TRBJ1-1; perhaps TRBD1 as D (6 bases). Germline CDR1 is SEHNR and CDR2 is FQNEAQ (reference sequence). Trimming took 8 bases from V and 4 from J, leaving 14 bases between them. The CDR3 consists of 13 residues.

The chain has TRBV11-2 and TRBJ1-4; D unresolved. This CDR3 comprises 13 residues. The V and J ends lost 0 bases and 8 bases respectively, with 7 bases between them. CDR1 is SGHAT and CDR2 is FQNNGV in the germline V gene. CDR3: CASSLDQAEKLFF. DNA for the CDR3: TGTGCCAGCAGCTTAGATCAGGCAGAAAAACTGTTTTTT.

CDR3 loop: CASRSKGGHRETQYF. CDR3 coding DNA: TGTGCCAGCAGATCCAAGGGGGGGCATAGGGAGACCCAGTACTTC. The genes are TRBV6-5 and TRBJ2-5, with D possibly TRBD2 on 7 matching bases. This CDR3 region has 15 residues. Trimming cost V 6 bases and J 5 bases, with 19 bases left between them. Germline CDR1 MNHEY, CDR2 SVGAGI.

This clone was detected only a few times. V is TRBV28 and J is TRBJ1-5; 7 bases agree with TRBD1. Per germline, CDR1 MDHEN and CDR2 SYDVKM. V lost 6 bases, J lost 3 bases, and 8 bases stayed unmatched. CDR3 length: 15 residues. CDR3 residues: CASRRGQVYNQPQHF. As DNA, the CDR3 is TGTGCCAGCAGGCGTGGACAGGTCTACAATCAGCCCCAGCATTTT.

This clone was seen once. The chain carries TRBV6-5 and TRBJ2-5; D is ambiguous. Per the germline V gene, CDR1 is MNHEY and CDR2 is SVGAGI. V was trimmed by 6 bases and J by 5 bases, leaving 13 bases between them. This CDR3 has 13 amino acids. CDR3 sequence: CASRTPSAETQYF. CDR3 in DNA: TGTGCCAGCAGGACACCTTCCGCCGAGACCCAGTACTTC.

Points on this clone: One end of the junction varies from germline; a read error may be responsible. The V call is TRBV27, the J call TRBJ2-3; unclear D gene. The germline V gene has CDR1 MNHEY and CDR2 SMNVEV (reference sequence). The CDR3 consists of 8 residues. CDR3: CGTDTQYF. The CDR3 DNA is TGCGGGACAGATACGCAGTATTTT.

This chain links TRBV9 with TRBJ2-1; TRBD2 aligns across 9 bases. In germline, CDR1 is SGDLS, CDR2 YYNGEE. After removal of 4 bases from V and 4 bases from J, the junction contained 9 bases not matched to a gene. CDR3 length: 16 residues. CDR3 in DNA: TGTGCCAGCAGCTTGACCGGGACTAGCTCTTACAATGAGCAGTTCTTC. Translating it yields CASSLTGTSSYNEQFF.

V usage is TRBV5-5 and J usage is TRBJ1-1; 8 nucleotides align to TRBD1. This CDR3 is built from 13 residues. V dropped 2 bases and J dropped 6; count of bases not matched to a gene: 3. Germline assignment: CDR1 SGHKS and CDR2 YYEKEE (reference sequence). CDR3 sequence reads: CASSFGQGAEAFF. CDR3 DNA sequence: TGTGCCAGCAGCTTCGGACAGGGAGCTGAAGCTTTCTTT.